This T cell receptor beta chain was recovered during a study of shared clonotypes between healthy human individuals. In the study overall: CD4 naive cells filled three plates per donor, CD4 memory three, CD8 naive two and CD8 memory one.

Findings and limits, study-wide: Sampling used blood alone; tissue repertoires probably differ.

Concerning this clone itself: Its antigen remains unidentified.

Trimming shortened V by 6 bases and J by 10 bases, and 16 bases separated the two germline ends. Germline V gene data show CDR1 as SNHLY and CDR2 as FYNNEI. The CDR3 extends over 14 amino acids. At deep level, the assay was performed. Across several immunoSEQ plates, the genomic DNA of each subset was split evenly. TCRdb keeps only in-frame clones here, not all; method: immunoSEQ multiplex PCR. There are some 1 million clones in the sample; approximately 76% occur only once, and approximately 1.5% lies in the top ten. This chain uses TRBV2 with TRBJ1-6; D gene uncertain. This TCR was recovered from a young man in good health. Material: memory CD4+ T cells sorted from blood. Indicated subset: CD45RA-negative fraction. CDR3 residues: CASRPDGEGSPLHF. CDR3 bases: TGTGCCAGCAGGCCTGACGGCGAAGGGTCACCCCTCCACTTT. Full variable domain (missing parts from reference TRBV2 and TRBJ1-6): EPEVTQTPSHQVTQMGQEVILRCVPISNHLYFYWYRQILGQKVEFLVSFYNNEISEKSEIFDDQFSVERPDGSNFTLKIRSTKLEDSAMYFCASRPDGEGSPLHFGNGTRLTVT.